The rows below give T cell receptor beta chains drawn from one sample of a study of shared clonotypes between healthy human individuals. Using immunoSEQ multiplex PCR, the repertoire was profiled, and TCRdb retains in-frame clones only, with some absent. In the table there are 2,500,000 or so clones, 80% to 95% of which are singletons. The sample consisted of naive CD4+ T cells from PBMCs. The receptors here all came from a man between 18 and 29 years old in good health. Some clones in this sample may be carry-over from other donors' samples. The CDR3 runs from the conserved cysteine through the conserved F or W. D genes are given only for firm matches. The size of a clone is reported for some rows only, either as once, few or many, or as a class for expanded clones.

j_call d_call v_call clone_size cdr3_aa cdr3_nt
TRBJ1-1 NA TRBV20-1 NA CSVQGNTEAFF TGCAGTGTTCAGGGGAACACTGAAGCTTTCTTT
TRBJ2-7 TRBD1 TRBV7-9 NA CASGSKAGGGYEQYF TGTGCCAGCGGATCCAAGGCAGGGGGCGGCTACGAGCAGTACTTC
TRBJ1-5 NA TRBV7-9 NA CASSQDTDSNQPQHF TGTGCCAGCAGCCAAGACACTGATAGCAATCAGCCCCAGCATTTT
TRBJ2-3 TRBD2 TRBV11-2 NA CASARLAARTQYF TGTGCCAGCGCAAGACTAGCGGCCCGCACGCAGTATTTT
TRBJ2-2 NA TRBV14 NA CASTNGGIHTGELFF TGTGCCAGCACCAATGGGGGGATTCACACCGGGGAGCTGTTTTTT
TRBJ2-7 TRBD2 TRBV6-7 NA CASRQHPGQFRSSGNLSYEQYF TGTGCCAGCAGACAACACCCGGGACAGTTTAGGTCTAGCGGGAACCTTTCCTACGAGCAGTACTTC
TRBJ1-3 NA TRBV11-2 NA CASSPTGSRAGNTIYF TGTGCCAGCAGCCCGACGGGCTCTAGGGCTGGAAACACCATATATTTT
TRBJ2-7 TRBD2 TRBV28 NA CASSYRLAGGIYEQYF TGTGCCAGCAGTTACCGACTAGCGGGAGGTATATACGAGCAGTACTTC
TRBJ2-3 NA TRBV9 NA CASRWGGTDTQYF TGTGCCAGCAGGTGGGGGGGCACAGATACGCAGTATTTT
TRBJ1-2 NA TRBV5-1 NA CASSLEGGKYGYTF TGCGCCAGCAGCTTGGAAGGGGGTAAATATGGCTACACCTTC
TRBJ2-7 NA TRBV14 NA CASSQENRVPYF TGTGCCAGCAGCCAAGAAAACAGGGTGCCGTACTTC
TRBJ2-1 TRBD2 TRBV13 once CASSPAASGRSHEQFF TGTGCCAGCAGCCCCGCAGCTAGCGGGAGGTCTCATGAGCAGTTCTTC
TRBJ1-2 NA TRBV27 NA CASSALQPFSYTF TGTGCCAGTTCTGCCCTTCAGCCATTCTCCTACACCTTC
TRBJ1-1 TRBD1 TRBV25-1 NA CASSVLRGLLAEAFF TGTGCCAGCAGTGTCCTAAGGGGGCTATTGGCTGAAGCTTTCTTT
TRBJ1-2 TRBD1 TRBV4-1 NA CASSRTGGSFPYGYTF TGCGCCAGCAGCCGAACAGGGGGTTCATTCCCCTATGGCTACACCTTC
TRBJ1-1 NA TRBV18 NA CASSPSVAGSTEAFF TGTGCCAGCTCACCTTCCGTAGCAGGGAGCACTGAAGCTTTCTTT
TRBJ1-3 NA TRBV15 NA CATSRQIGNTIYF TGTGCCACCAGCAGACAAATTGGAAACACCATATATTTT
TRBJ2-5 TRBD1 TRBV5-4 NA CASRRAGGETQYF TGTGCCAGCAGACGCGCAGGGGGAGAGACCCAGTACTTC
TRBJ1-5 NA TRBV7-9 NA CASSLNSLPRQPQHF TGTGCCAGCAGCTTAAACTCCCTGCCACGGCAGCCCCAGCATTTT
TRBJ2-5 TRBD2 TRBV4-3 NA CASSQETTSGRGRQYF TGCGCCAGCAGCCAAGAGACCACTAGCGGGAGAGGGCGGCAGTACTTC
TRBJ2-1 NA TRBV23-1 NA CASSNLGRVFNEQFF TGCGCCAGCAGTAACCTGGGAAGGGTCTTCAATGAGCAGTTCTTC
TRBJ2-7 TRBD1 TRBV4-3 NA CASSLRQGHSYEQYF TGCGCCAGCAGCCTCAGACAGGGGCACTCCTACGAGCAGTACTTC
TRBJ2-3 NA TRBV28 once CASVGPLSGRWNTQYF TGTGCCAGCGTTGGACCTTTGAGCGGTCGGTGGAATACGCAGTATTTT
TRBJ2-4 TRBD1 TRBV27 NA CASRGQGNNIQYF TGTGCCAGCAGAGGACAGGGGAACAACATTCAGTACTTC
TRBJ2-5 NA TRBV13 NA CASSSNRGLGTQYF TGTGCCAGCAGCTCCAATCGGGGGCTCGGGACCCAGTACTTC
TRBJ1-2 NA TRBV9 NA CASSVGVGYTF TGTGCCAGCAGCGTCGGGGTTGGCTACACCTTC
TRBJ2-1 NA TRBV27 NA CASSLSWGSYNEQFF TGTGCCAGCAGTCTTAGTTGGGGCTCCTACAATGAGCAGTTCTTC
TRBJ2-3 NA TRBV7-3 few CASSLNLDTQYF TGTGCCAGCAGCTTAAATCTCGATACGCAGTATTTT
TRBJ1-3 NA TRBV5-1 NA CASSDGDGNTIYF TGCGCCAGCAGCGACGGAGATGGAAACACCATATATTTT
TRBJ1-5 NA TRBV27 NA CASRGMAVSNQPQHF TGTGCCAGCAGGGGGATGGCAGTTAGCAATCAGCCCCAGCATTTT
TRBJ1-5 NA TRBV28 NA CASSFGGRSNQPQHF TGTGCCAGCTCCTTTGGGGGACGGAGCAATCAGCCCCAGCATTTT
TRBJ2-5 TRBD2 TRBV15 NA CATSRLTSGRQETQYF TGTGCCACCAGCAGATTAACTAGCGGGCGCCAGGAGACCCAGTACTTC
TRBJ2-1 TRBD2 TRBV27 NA CASSSPPLADLYNEQFF TGTGCCAGCAGTTCTCCTCCCCTAGCGGATTTATACAATGAGCAGTTCTTC
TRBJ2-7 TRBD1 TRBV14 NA CASSQRTGGLEQYF TGTGCCAGCAGCCAAAGGACAGGGGGCCTCGAGCAGTACTTC
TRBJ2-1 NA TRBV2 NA CASSAKRINEQFF TGTGCCAGCAGTGCGAAGCGAATCAATGAGCAGTTCTTC
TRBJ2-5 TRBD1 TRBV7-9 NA CASSFTGGEETQYF TGTGCCAGCAGCTTTACAGGGGGCGAAGAGACCCAGTACTTC
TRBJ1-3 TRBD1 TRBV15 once CATSLRTGASGNTIYF TGTGCCACCAGCCTCCGGACAGGGGCCTCTGGAAACACCATATATTTT
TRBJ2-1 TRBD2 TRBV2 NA CASIVSGRNNEQFF TGTGCCAGCATAGTAAGCGGGAGAAACAATGAGCAGTTCTTC
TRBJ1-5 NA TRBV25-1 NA CASSPDRSNQPQHF TGTGCCAGCAGTCCTGACAGAAGCAATCAGCCCCAGCATTTT
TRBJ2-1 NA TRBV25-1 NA CASSEFGKDEQFF TGTGCCAGCAGTGAATTCGGGAAAGATGAGCAGTTCTTC
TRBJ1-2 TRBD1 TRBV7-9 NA CASSLGGTGAPYGYTF TGTGCCAGCAGCTTAGGGGGAACAGGGGCCCCCTATGGCTACACCTTC